This T cell receptor beta chain was captured in a study of Ad26.COV2.S vaccination and SARS-CoV-2 variants. Study background: The study gave Ad26.COV2.S intramuscularly, once or twice 56 days apart. General study points: It was reported that spike-specific CD8+ and CD4+ T cell responses were substantially broad after vaccination. Measurement of non-spike TCR breadth gave similar results in vaccine and placebo recipients.

Germline V lookup: CDR1 SGHDT, CDR2 YYEEEE. V lost 2 bases and J lost 3; bases outside the gene matches: 12. The CDR3 consists of 17 residues. As to this clone: The antigen remains undetermined.

Treatment of the sample: 15 to 20 received Ad26.COV2.S at low or high dose, single or two shots; 5 received placebo; per-sample allocation not given. Vaccine and placebo recipients were sampled on day 63 after the first injection. This person who donated was an adult of 18-55 years in Boston. The protocol was immunoSEQ multiplex PCR, while the TCRdb copy is restricted to in-frame clones and leaves out a portion. This table has hundreds of thousands of clones, 89% appearing once. The material was peripheral blood, obtained in a trial of Ad26.COV2.S vaccine versus placebo. The sequence was collected from a person between 18 and 65 years old who received the Ad26.COV2.S COVID-19 vaccine or a placebo. J is TRBJ2-7 and V is TRBV5-6; 9 nucleotides line up with TRBD1. CDR3 in amino acids: CASSFSDGTGKNYEQYF. The CDR3 bases are TGTGCCAGCAGCTTTAGCGACGGGACAGGGAAAAACTACGAGCAGTACTTC.